These 20 T cell receptor beta chains came from one sample sequenced in a study of immune evolution from preneoplasia to lung adenocarcinoma. Clones were read by immunoSEQ multiplex PCR, and TCRdb kept only the in-frame ones, dropping some. The table lists about 3,200 clones, less than 85% of them singletons. The sequenced sample consisted of FFPE adjacent normal lung tissue. The receptors derive from a donor of 70 years or more with lung adenocarcinoma.

The chain couples TRBV30 to TRBJ1-5, with D hard to call. The V end was cut by 4 bases, the J end by 4 bases, with 11 bases between. Per germline, CDR1 GTSNPN and CDR2 SVGIG (reference sequence). This CDR3 spans 13 amino acids. Here the CDR3 reads CAWTKGPNQPQHF. The DNA for the CDR3 is TGTGCCTGGACAAAAGGGCCAAATCAGCCCCAGCATTTT.

V is TRBV5-5 and J is TRBJ1-5, with 9 bases fitting TRBD1. The length of the CDR3 is 17 residues. Per the germline V gene, CDR1 is SGHKS and CDR2 is YYEKEE (reference sequence). V dropped 4 bases and J dropped 4; count of bases not matched to a gene: 12. This CDR3 reads CASSRTKQGAGNQPQHF. The CDR3 nucleotides are TGTGCCAGCAGCCGAACTAAACAGGGGGCTGGTAATCAGCCCCAGCATTTT.

This clone was picked up a small number of times. The chain employs TRBV30 and TRBJ2-7, with D maybe TRBD2 (5 bases). The CDR3 is made up of 16 amino acids. V shed 0 bases and J shed 0 bases, with 15 bases lying between them. Germline V gene data show CDR1 as GTSNPN and CDR2 as SVGIG (reference sequence). The CDR3 reads CAWSVILGIPSYEQYF. The CDR3 nucleotides are TGTGCCTGGAGTGTAATCCTCGGGATCCCCTCCTACGAGCAGTACTTC.

This clone is a singleton in its sample. V usage is TRBV2 and J usage is TRBJ1-5; no definite D call. V was shortened by 4 bases and J by 3 bases, with 4 bases between the two germline ends. Germline V lookup: CDR1 SNHLY, CDR2 FYNNEI. CDR3 length equals 12 residues. CDR3 sequence reads: CASSAYNQPQHF. The CDR3 coding sequence is TGTGCCAGCAGTGCCTACAATCAGCCCCAGCATTTT.

This chain uses TRBV30 with TRBJ2-3, with 7 bases lining up with TRBD2. CDR3 length: 15 amino acids. J gave up 0 bases and V 2 bases, and 5 bases lay outside the gene matches. In germline, CDR1 is GTSNPN, CDR2 SVGIG (reference sequence). CDR3 sequence (DNA): TGTGCCTGGAGTCGACTAGCTTCTAGCACAGATACGCAGTATTTT. Its protein product is CAWSRLASSTDTQYF.

The genes are TRBV11-2 and TRBJ2-7, with TRBD2 identical over 9 bases. There are 15 residues in the CDR3. The germline gives CDR1 SGHAT, CDR2 FQNNGV. The V and J ends lost 6 bases and 2 bases, in that order; junction bases with no gene match: 8. The CDR3 here is CASRRGSGSAYEQYF. CDR3 sequence (DNA): TGTGCCAGCAGAAGGGGTAGCGGGAGCGCCTACGAGCAGTACTTC.

This sequence joins TRBV2 and TRBJ1-4; D remains ambiguous. The CDR3 extends over 17 amino acids. Germline CDR1 is SNHLY and CDR2 is FYNNEI. Trimming pared 9 bases from V and 2 bases from J, leaving 22 bases between. The CDR3: CARGSTHVTETNEKLFF. CDR3 sequence (DNA): TGTGCCAGGGGGTCCACTCACGTAACGGAGACTAATGAAAAACTGTTTTTT. The full variable domain, with the rest looked up from reference TRBV2 and TRBJ1-4, is EPEVTQTPSHQVTQMGQEVILRCVPISNHLYFYWYRQILGQKVEFLVSFYNNEISEKSEIFDDQFSVERPDGSNFTLKIRSTKLEDSAMYFCARGSTHVTETNEKLFFGSGTQLSVL.

This chain joins TRBV7-2 and TRBJ2-2; 7 nucleotides match TRBD2. The junction had 2 bases not matched to a gene; V was cut back by 7 bases and J by 3 bases. The CDR3 length is 13 residues. In germline, CDR1 is SGHTA, CDR2 FQGNSA. CDR3 region: CASKSGDTGELFF. CDR3 coding DNA: TGTGCCAGCAAGAGCGGGGACACCGGGGAGCTGTTTTTT.

The rearrangement links TRBV7-6 to TRBJ2-3, with D possibly matching TRBD2 (6 bases). Per the germline V gene, CDR1 is SGHVS and CDR2 is FNYEAQ. The CDR3 is 16 residues long. V was clipped by 3 bases and J by 1 base, with 14 bases between them. The CDR3 DNA reads TGTGCCAGCAGCTTTGGTTCCGGGAGTCGCACAGATACGCAGTATTTT. Protein product: CASSFGSGSRTDTQYF.

The V call is TRBV2, the J call TRBJ2-3; D might be TRBD2 (6 bases). Germline V gene lookup returns CDR1 SNHLY and CDR2 FYNNEI. V was shortened by 2 bases and J by 1 base, with 10 bases between the two germline ends. This CDR3 comprises 15 residues. The CDR3 DNA is TGTGCCAGCAGTGAATGGGACTCAGGCACAGATACGCAGTATTTT. Protein product: CASSEWDSGTDTQYF.

The V and J genes are TRBV5-1 and TRBJ2-1, with D uncertain. Germline V gives CDR1 SGHRS, CDR2 YFSETQ. V shed 4 bases and J shed 3 bases, with 8 bases lying between them. The CDR3 loop spans 13 amino acids. CDR3 DNA sequence: TGCGCCAGCAGCCCGGCCGTCTACAATGAGCAGTTCTTC. Translating gives CASSPAVYNEQFF.

This chain links TRBV5-4 with TRBJ1-5; no clear D gene. The CDR3 runs 11 residues. V lost 3 bases, J lost 5 bases, and 3 bases lay in between. Per germline, CDR1 SGHNT and CDR2 YYREEE (reference sequence). In nucleotides, the CDR3 is TGTGCCAGCAGCTCCTATCAGCCCCAGCATTTT. As protein: CASSSYQPQHF.

The chain recombines TRBV29-1 with TRBJ2-3; no firm D call. The CDR3 sequence is 12 residues long. The V gene lost 1 base and the J gene lost 0 bases, with 2 bases spanning the gap. CDR1 is SQVTM and CDR2 is ANQGSEA in the germline V gene. The CDR3 bases are TGCAGCGTTGAAGGTAGCACAGATACGCAGTATTTT. This translates into CSVEGSTDTQYF.

Here the CDR3 DNA reads TGTGCCAGTAGAACAGGGGTCCATCAGCCCCAGCATTTT. Protein sequence: CASRTGVHQPQHF. The V and J genes are TRBV19 and TRBJ1-5; the match to TRBD1 covers 7 bases. Trimming at V came to 6 bases and at J to 5 bases, leaving 4 bases not matched to a gene. Germline lookup yields CDR1 LNHDA and CDR2 SQIVND (reference sequence). CDR3 length equals 13 residues.

V usage is TRBV10-3 and J usage is TRBJ1-1; no clear D gene. CDR1 ENHRY and CDR2 SYGVKD come from the germline V gene. This CDR3 has 14 amino acids. V lost 6 bases and J lost 1, with 12 bases in between. The CDR3 nucleotides are TGTGCCATCAGGACTCAAGAGACGAACACTGAAGCTTTCTTT. Translation: CAIRTQETNTEAFF.

This sequence joins TRBV19 and TRBJ2-1; D not resolved. Germline V CDR1 and CDR2: LNHDA, SQIVND (reference sequence). V was shortened by 5 bases and J by 12 bases, with 11 bases between the two germline ends. This CDR3 comprises 11 residues. CDR3 coding DNA: TGTGCCAGTAGTCCCCCCCCGGCGCAGTTCTTC. Its protein is CASSPPPAQFF.

The chain joins TRBV27 to TRBJ2-2; D is perhaps TRBD2 (5 bases). With 3 bases removed from V and 0 bases from J, the gap between germline ends came to 17 bases. This CDR3 spans 18 amino acids. CDR1 and CDR2 (germline): MNHEY, SMNVEV (reference sequence). The CDR3 loop reads CASSFVSRGGSNTGELFF. CDR3 nucleotides: TGTGCCAGCAGTTTTGTTTCACGAGGCGGGTCGAACACCGGGGAGCTGTTTTTT.

This chain uses TRBV5-4 with TRBJ1-1; D is uncertain. The V end lost 2 bases, the J end lost 1 base, and 6 bases lay between the germline ends. The germline V gene has CDR1 SGHNT and CDR2 YYREEE (reference sequence). This CDR3 spans 13 amino acids. The CDR3: CASSFQQNTEAFF. The DNA of the CDR3 is TGTGCCAGCAGCTTCCAACAGAACACTGAAGCTTTCTTT.

The V call is TRBV5-1, the J call TRBJ1-5; D gene uncertain. V lost 0 bases to trimming and J lost 5 bases, with 9 bases between them. CDR1 is SGHRS and CDR2 is YFSETQ in the germline V gene. This CDR3 region has 14 residues. The CDR3 sequence is CASSLEGGYQPQHF. CDR3 sequence (DNA): TGCGCCAGCAGCTTGGAGGGTGGTTATCAGCCCCAGCATTTT.

The V and J genes are TRBV9 and TRBJ2-1; D unclear. Per germline, CDR1 SGDLS and CDR2 YYNGEE. The V end was cut by 1 base, the J end by 7 bases, with 3 bases between. This CDR3 comprises 11 residues. CDR3 in amino acids: CASSVQNEQFF. The CDR3 region has the DNA TGTGCCAGCAGCGTACAGAATGAGCAGTTCTTC. Based on the CDR3 plus reference TRBV9 and TRBJ2-1, the full variable domain is DSGVTQTPKHLITATGQRVTLRCSPRSGDLSVYWYQQSLDQGLQFLIQYYNGEERAKGNILERFSAQQFPDLHSELNLSSLELGDSALYFCASSVQNEQFFGPGTRLTVL.